This is a list of T cell receptor beta chains from one sample in a study of OX40 agonist ivuxolimab in advanced cancers. Clones were sequenced by immunoSEQ multiplex PCR, and TCRdb holds only the in-frame ones, with some missing. The sample records about 24,000 clones, about 85% being singletons. The sample consisted of CD4+ or CD8+ T cells sorted from blood, taken in a trial of the OX40 agonist ivuxolimab. These receptors came from an adult with an advanced solid tumor such as melanoma, head and neck, liver or kidney cancer. The CDR3 runs from the conserved cysteine through the conserved F or W. D genes are given only for firm matches. Clone size appears in some rows only: once, few, many, or a class for an expanded clone.

TRBD1	TRBJ2-7	TRBV6-6	once	TGTGCCAGCAGTTACGGGACAGGGACCATGGATGGGCAGTACTTC	CASSYGTGTMDGQYF
TRBD1	TRBJ1-2	TRBV6-5	NA	TGTGCCAGCAGTTACCAAACAGGGGGCTTTAACTATGGCTACACCTTC	CASSYQTGGFNYGYTF
NA	TRBJ2-5	TRBV7-9	NA	TGTGCCAGCAGCTTGCTAGCGGAGGGGGAGGAGACCCAGTACTTC	CASSLLAEGEETQYF
NA	TRBJ2-7	TRBV19	NA	TGTGCCAGTAGTCCGGGTGACTCCTACGAGCAGTACTTC	CASSPGDSYEQYF
TRBD1	TRBJ1-4	TRBV5-1	once	TGCGCCAGCAGTCACGGGACAGGGAATGAAAAACTGTTTTTT	CASSHGTGNEKLFF
TRBD1	TRBJ2-5	TRBV5-6	NA	TGTGCCAGCAGCTTGTTTGACAGGGGCGAGGAGACCCAGTACTTC	CASSLFDRGEETQYF
TRBD2	TRBJ2-7	TRBV4-3	NA	TGCGCCAGCAGCCAAGATTCGCCTCGTTTTAGCGGGAGTTACGAGCAGTACTTC	CASSQDSPRFSGSYEQYF
TRBD1	TRBJ1-2	TRBV19	NA	TGTGCCAGTAGTGCCCGGGACAGGGGGCACTATGGCTACACCTTC	CASSARDRGHYGYTF
NA	TRBJ2-6	TRBV19	NA	TGTGCCAGTAGTATACAGTGGGTTGGGGCCAACGTCCTGACTTTC	CASSIQWVGANVLTF
NA	TRBJ1-1	TRBV5-1	NA	TGCGCCAGCAGCTCCGCCGGGACCTACAAGCACACTGAAGCTTTCTTT	CASSSAGTYKHTEAFF
NA	TRBJ2-5	TRBV18	NA	TGTGCCAGCTCACCCCCGGGTTGGGAGACCCAGTACTTC	CASSPPGWETQYF
NA	TRBJ2-3	TRBV9	few	TGTGCCAGCAGCGTAGAGGGGGTCTGGGATACGCAGTATTTT	CASSVEGVWDTQYF
NA	TRBJ2-7	TRBV10-3	NA	TGTGCCATCAGTGAGCGGATCTCCTCCTACGAGCAGTACTTC	CAISERISSYEQYF
NA	TRBJ1-1	TRBV5-4	NA	TGTGCCAGCAGCCCGGAACCGGACCGGAACACTGAAGCTTTCTTT	CASSPEPDRNTEAFF
TRBD1	TRBJ2-7	TRBV4-3	NA	TGCGCCAGCAGCCAAGAAGGGACAGGGTTATCCTACGAGCAGTACTTC	CASSQEGTGLSYEQYF
TRBD1	TRBJ1-5	TRBV5-1	NA	TGCGCCAGCAGCCCCACAGGGACAGGGAATCAGCCCCAGCATTTT	CASSPTGTGNQPQHF
TRBD1	TRBJ2-2	TRBV5-1	NA	TGCGCCAGCAGCCCAGAGACAGGGGGGATCACCGGGGAGCTGTTTTTT	CASSPETGGITGELFF
NA	TRBJ1-5	TRBV19	NA	TGTGCCAGTAGTATCCGGGCAGGGAACAGGAATCAGCCCCAGCATTTT	CASSIRAGNRNQPQHF
NA	TRBJ2-2	TRBV7-6	NA	TGTGCCAGCAGCAGGACGGAGTCGAACACCGGGGAGCTGTTTTTT	CASSRTESNTGELFF
TRBD1	TRBJ2-7	TRBV6-5	NA	TGTGCCAGCAGTTACGATGGGACAGCTTCTGCGCAGTACTTC	CASSYDGTASAQYF
NA	TRBJ2-7	TRBV19	NA	TGTGCCAGTAGTATGGTCAGAGACTACGAGCAGTACTTC	CASSMVRDYEQYF
NA	TRBJ2-2	TRBV5-6	NA	TGTGCCAGCAGCTATCTTGGATCAGATGAAACCGGGGAGCTGTTTTTT	CASSYLGSDETGELFF
TRBD1	TRBJ2-5	TRBV19	NA	TGTGCCAGTAGGCCACGCGGGACAGGACAAGAGACCCAGTACTTC	CASRPRGTGQETQYF
TRBD2	TRBJ2-5	TRBV6-5	NA	TGTGCCAGCAGTGGAGCGGGGGGCGGAGAGACCCAGTACTTC	CASSGAGGGETQYF
TRBD1	TRBJ1-2	TRBV4-1	NA	TGCGCCAGCAGCCAAGCCCCGGGGACAGACTATGGCTACACCTTC	CASSQAPGTDYGYTF
TRBD1	TRBJ2-5	TRBV5-6	NA	TGTGCCAGCAGCTTGGGGACAGGTGGCGAGACCCAGTACTTC	CASSLGTGGETQYF
NA	TRBJ1-1	TRBV28	NA	TGTGCCAGCAGTTTGCTCACAGGTCCTGAAGCTTTCTTT	CASSLLTGPEAFF